This is a list of T cell receptor beta chains from one sample in a study of T cells in Graves' hyperthyroidism and ophthalmopathy. MiXCR, run by TCRdb on the multiplex PCR reads, gives a single entry per CDR3 protein. The table records under 400,000 distinct CDR3 sequences, about 15% of them present only once. The sample was blood. These receptor sequences come from a young woman with Graves' hyperthyroidism that later progressed to Graves' ophthalmopathy. The CDR3 runs from the conserved cysteine through the conserved F or W. Fields, in order: CDR3 DNA, CDR3 protein, D gene, clone size, V gene, J gene. The D gene is left open where the match is weak. Clone size is not always given. Where it is, it says once, few, many or a class for expanded clones.

TGTGCCAGCAGCACTTACAGGGGGCTCTCCTACGAGCAGTACTTC	CASSTYRGLSYEQYF	TRBD1	few	TRBV27	TRBJ2-7
TGTGCCAGCAGTTACTCGGGACGCGCCTTCTCTGGAAACACCATATATTTT	CASSYSGRAFSGNTIYF	NA	many	TRBV6-6	TRBJ1-3
TGTGCCAGCAGTTTCAAGGGAACCCAACAGGAGTACTTC	CASSFKGTQQEYF	NA	many	TRBV2	TRBJ2-7
TGTGCCAGCAGCTTTTCACAGGGGCCGGGTAACGGCTACACCTTC	CASSFSQGPGNGYTF	TRBD1	many	TRBV7-8	TRBJ1-2
TGTGCCAGCAGCCAAGCGGCAGGGGGGTCCGACTACACCTTC	CASSQAAGGSDYTF	TRBD1	many	TRBV3-1	TRBJ1-2
TGTGCCAGTAGTATGTTCGCAGGGTATGGCTCTGGGGCCAACGTCCTGACTTTC	CASSMFAGYGSGANVLTF	NA	NA	TRBV19	TRBJ2-6
TGTGCCAGCGCGGGGGAGGGCAGGCAGTACTTC	CASAGEGRQYF	TRBD2	NA	TRBV27	TRBJ2-7
TGTGCCACCAGTGATCAAGGGACAGGGTCCTACAATGAGCAGTTCTTC	CATSDQGTGSYNEQFF	TRBD1	few	TRBV24-1	TRBJ2-1
TGTGCCAGCAGCTTAGGCGGGGGCGACGAGTACGAGCAGTACTTC	CASSLGGGDEYEQYF	NA	NA	TRBV7-3	TRBJ2-7
TGCAGCGCACGGATAGCGGGATGGACCGATACGCAGTATTTT	CSARIAGWTDTQYF	TRBD2	once	TRBV29-1	TRBJ2-3
TGTGCCAGCAGCTCGATTATACTCTACGAGCAGTACTTC	CASSSIILYEQYF	NA	many	TRBV7-9	TRBJ2-7
TGTGCCAGCAGCTCTTTCGCACAGGGTTACAATGAGCAGTTCTTC	CASSSFAQGYNEQFF	NA	NA	TRBV9	TRBJ2-1
TGTGCCAGCAGCGTAGGCGGCGGAGGGGGCTACGAGCAGTACTTC	CASSVGGGGGYEQYF	NA	many	TRBV9	TRBJ2-7
TGTGCCAGCGGGTTGCGGTGGGGGGCAACCGGGACAGGAAAGTCTTATGAAAAACTGTTTTTT	CASGLRWGATGTGKSYEKLFF	TRBD1	many	TRBV27	TRBJ1-4
TGTGCCAGCAGCACCGTGACAGGGAAAAGCAGAGATACGCAGTATTTT	CASSTVTGKSRDTQYF	TRBD1	many	TRBV7-8	TRBJ2-3
TGTGCCAGCAGCCTCTCTTTGGGGGCGGGAGGAAGGGAGCTGTTTTTT	CASSLSLGAGGRELFF	TRBD2	NA	TRBV5-4	TRBJ2-2
TGTGCCAGCAGCTTAGATTCGGGTTCATTCAATCCCCACAATGAGCAGTTCTTC	CASSLDSGSFNPHNEQFF	NA	NA	TRBV7-6	TRBJ2-1
TGTGCCAGCATTAGGGGCGTCCTTAATGAAAAACTGTTTTTT	CASIRGVLNEKLFF	NA	few	TRBV2	TRBJ1-4
TGCAGCGTTGAAGACAGGGGGGTTGGGGCCACTGAAGCTTTCTTT	CSVEDRGVGATEAFF	TRBD1	few	TRBV29-1	TRBJ1-1
TGTGCCAGCAGTGGGATCGAATGGGGCTACACCTTC	CASSGIEWGYTF	NA	many	TRBV2	TRBJ1-2
TGTGCCAGCAGCGCGCGGACAGGGAACACCGGGGAGCTGTTTTTT	CASSARTGNTGELFF	TRBD1	many	TRBV2	TRBJ2-2
TGTGCCAGCAGCTTCCTGTCAAGCTCCATAGGGCGGGGGAACACTGAAGTTTTCTTT	CASSFLSSSIGRGNTEVFF	NA	NA	TRBV5-6	TRBJ1-1
TGCGCCAGCAGCCGCGGGCCCCGGACAGAGGGGGTAATGAACACTGAAGCTTTCTTT	CASSRGPRTEGVMNTEAFF	NA	NA	TRBV5-1	TRBJ1-1
TGTGCCAGCAGCGGGGGCTGGGTAACAGATACGCAGTATTTT	CASSGGWVTDTQYF	NA	NA	TRBV6-1	TRBJ2-3
TGCAGCGTTGTAGCGGGAGATAAGTACGAGCAGTACTTC	CSVVAGDKYEQYF	TRBD2	NA	TRBV29-1	TRBJ2-7
TGTGCCAGCAGTGTGGTTTACGAGACCCAGTACTTC	CASSVVYETQYF	NA	many	TRBV2	TRBJ2-5
TGTGCCATCGCCCGTGGAGCGGGAGGCGCGAACACCGGGGAGCTGTTTTTT	CAIARGAGGANTGELFF	TRBD2	many	TRBV10-3	TRBJ2-2
TGTGCCAGCAGTTATCAAGAGAGGAACGAGCAGTACTTC	CASSYQERNEQYF	NA	many	TRBV6-5	TRBJ2-7
TGTGCCAGCCGAAGGAACTACGAGCAGTACTTC	CASRRNYEQYF	NA	NA	TRBV6-1	TRBJ2-7
TGTGCCAGCAGTTTTTCCCCAAACCAAGAGACCCAGTACTTC	CASSFSPNQETQYF	NA	NA	TRBV12-3/TRBV12-4	TRBJ2-5
TGTGCCAGCAGCTTAGTCGTCGCGGGCTGGAGCACAAATGAGCAGTTCTTC	CASSLVVAGWSTNEQFF	NA	few	TRBV11-1	TRBJ2-1
TGTGCCAGCACCCAGGCGGGCAGGGGACCTAATCAGCCCCAGCATTTT	CASTQAGRGPNQPQHF	NA	many	TRBV28	TRBJ1-5